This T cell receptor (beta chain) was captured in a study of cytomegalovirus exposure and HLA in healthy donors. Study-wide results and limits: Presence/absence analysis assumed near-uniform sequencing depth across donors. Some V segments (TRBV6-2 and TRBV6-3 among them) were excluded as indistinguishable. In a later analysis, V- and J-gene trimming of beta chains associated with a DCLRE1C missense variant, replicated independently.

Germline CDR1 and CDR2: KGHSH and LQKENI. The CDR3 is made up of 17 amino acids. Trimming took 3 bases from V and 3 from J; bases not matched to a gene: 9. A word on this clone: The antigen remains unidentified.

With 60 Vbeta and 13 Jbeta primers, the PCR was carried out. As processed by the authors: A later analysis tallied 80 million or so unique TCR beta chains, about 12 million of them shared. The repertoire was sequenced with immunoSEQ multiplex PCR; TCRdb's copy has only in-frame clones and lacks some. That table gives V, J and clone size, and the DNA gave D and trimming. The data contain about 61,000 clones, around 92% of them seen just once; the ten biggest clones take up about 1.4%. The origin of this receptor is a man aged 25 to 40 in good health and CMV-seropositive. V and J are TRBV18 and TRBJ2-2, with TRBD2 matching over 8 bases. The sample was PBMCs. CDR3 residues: CASSPRLAGSDTGELFF. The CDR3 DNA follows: TGTGCCAGCTCACCGAGGTTAGCGGGAAGCGACACCGGGGAGCTGTTTTTT.